What follows are 17 T cell receptor beta chains derived from one specimen sequenced in a study of blood T cells in healthy people across ages. Through a sample-barcoded 5' primer and a J-beta primer mix, a second PCR was run for roughly 6 to 11 cycles. TCRdb processed the 5' RACE reads anew with MiXCR; each CDR3 protein has one entry. Of some 1 million distinct CDR3 sequences listed, 40% to 50% were seen once; the top ten hold under 20%. The sequencing sample was made of blood. These receptors came from a woman aged 60-70 years in good health.

This clonotype has a count of ten or more. The CDR3 DNA is TGTGCCAGCCGGGACAGGGGCTCCTACGAGCAGTACTTC. Protein sequence: CASRDRGSYEQYF. V and J are TRBV28 and TRBJ2-7, with TRBD1 identical over 10 bases. V was pared by 8 bases and J by 0 bases, with 1 base of the junction left unmatched. The CDR3 extends over 13 amino acids. Germline CDR1 reads MDHEN; CDR2 reads SYDVKM.

The chain recombines TRBV11-2 with TRBJ2-5; D is possibly TRBD1 (6 bases). With 4 bases removed from V and 7 bases from J, the gap between germline ends came to 16 bases. Germline V gene data show CDR1 as SGHAT and CDR2 as FQNNGV. This CDR3 comprises 14 residues. The CDR3 sequence: CASSSRDTGSTQYF. The CDR3 DNA is TGTGCCAGCAGCTCACGGGACACGGGGTCGACCCAGTACTTC.

The table lists this clonotype with a few counts. The J gene is TRBJ2-7, the V gene TRBV29-1, with 8 bases identical to TRBD2. This CDR3 spans 14 amino acids. After removal of 8 bases from V and 1 base from J, the junction contained 10 bases not matched to a gene. Germline values: CDR1 SQVTM, CDR2 ANQGSEA. Written as DNA, the CDR3 is TGCAGCCCCGGGGGGGTGGTCAGATCCTACGAGCAGTACTTC. It translates to CSPGGVVRSYEQYF.

The DNA for the CDR3 is TGTGCCACGGGGGACACTCCTAGCACAGATACGCAGTATTTT. Protein: CATGDTPSTDTQYF. The V gene is TRBV10-3, the J gene TRBJ2-3; TRBD1 or TRBD2 may be the D gene (6 bases each). Germline loops: CDR1 ENHRY, CDR2 SYGVKD. CDR3 length: 14 residues. The V and J ends lost 10 bases and 0 bases respectively, with 14 bases between them.

This clonotype came up a few times. This chain uses TRBV9 with TRBJ2-1, with 14 bases identical to TRBD2. The germline V gene encodes CDR1 SGDLS and CDR2 YYNGEE. This CDR3 has 17 residues. V lost 3 bases to trimming and J lost 9 bases; unmatched junction nucleotides: 11. The DNA of the CDR3 is TGTGCCAGCAGCGCTGGCCCCGGACTAGCGGGAGGTGGTGAGCAGTTCTTC. This encodes CASSAGPGLAGGGEQFF. Variable domain in full (rest from reference TRBV9 and TRBJ2-1): DSGVTQTPKHLITATGQRVTLRCSPRSGDLSVYWYQQSLDQGLQFLIQYYNGEERAKGNILERFSAQQFPDLHSELNLSSLELGDSALYFCASSAGPGLAGGGEQFFGPGTRLTVL.

The rearrangement uses TRBV27 and TRBJ2-7; D remains unclear. CDR1 is MNHEY and CDR2 is SMNVEV in the germline V gene (reference sequence). The CDR3 runs 17 residues. V was clipped by 11 bases and J by 0 bases, with 26 bases between them. CDR3 amino acids: CACSPRRIDPHSYEQYF. CDR3 DNA sequence: TGTGCCTGCTCCCCGAGGCGTATCGACCCCCACTCCTACGAGCAGTACTTC.

This clonotype appeared a single time. The rearrangement links TRBV6-4 to TRBJ2-1; TRBD2 matches 14 bases. CDR1 is MRHNA and CDR2 is SNTAGT in the germline V gene. The V segment lost 3 bases and the J segment 10 bases; nucleotides outside the gene matches: 2. This CDR3 is 14 amino acids long. The DNA for the CDR3 is TGTGCCAGCAGTGAGAGGACTAGCGGGGGGGAGCAGTTCTTC. This codes for CASSERTSGGEQFF.

Ten or more counts support this clonotype. This chain joins TRBV15 and TRBJ2-5, with D hard to call. The CDR3 has 13 amino acids. CDR1 and CDR2 from the germline V gene are LNHNV and YYDKDF (reference sequence). V dropped 0 bases and J dropped 5 bases, with 7 bases sitting between them. The CDR3 DNA is TGTGCCACCAGCAGAGATCTCGTGGAGACCCAGTACTTC. Translation gives CATSRDLVETQYF.

This chain joins TRBV3-1 and TRBJ2-5, with D possibly matching TRBD2 (5 bases). This CDR3 region has 15 residues. The germline CDR1 and CDR2 sequences are LGHDT and YNNKEL (reference sequence). Trimming took 1 base from V and 5 from J, leaving 14 bases between them. The CDR3 reads CASSQGGSRQETQYF. The CDR3 DNA is TGTGCCAGCAGCCAAGGAGGGAGTCGGCAGGAGACCCAGTACTTC.

This sequence joins TRBV5-1 and TRBJ2-5; tentative D call: TRBD2 (5 bases). Germline loops: CDR1 SGHRS, CDR2 YFSETQ. Trimming shortened V by 5 bases and J by 3 bases, and 14 bases separated the two germline ends. This CDR3 spans 14 amino acids. The CDR3 DNA follows: TGCGCCAGCAGTACCAGGACTCGAGAAGAGACCCAGTACTTC. Translating gives CASSTRTREETQYF.

This clonotype was recorded a few times. The chain combines TRBV20-1 with TRBJ2-7; 9 positions match TRBD1. The junction had 8 bases not matched to a gene; V was cut back by 5 bases and J by 0 bases. Looked up from germline, CDR1 is DFQATT and CDR2 is SNEGSKA (reference sequence). There are 15 residues in the CDR3. CDR3 DNA: TGCAGTGCTCGTACAGGGACAGGGAGCTCCTACGAGCAGTACTTC. It encodes CSARTGTGSSYEQYF.

This chain uses TRBV3-1 with TRBJ2-6, with 9 bases that match TRBD1. After removal of 3 bases from V and 4 bases from J, the junction contained 10 bases not matched to a gene. The CDR3 consists of 18 residues. In germline, CDR1 is LGHDT, CDR2 YNNKEL (reference sequence). The CDR3 protein is CASSHMGQGHSGANVLTF. In DNA form, the CDR3 reads TGTGCCAGCAGCCACATGGGACAGGGTCATTCCGGGGCCAACGTCCTGACTTTC. The variable domain in full, with the rest retrieved from reference TRBV3-1 and TRBJ2-6, is DTAVSQTPKYLVTQMGNDKSIKCEQNLGHDTMYWYKQDSKKFLKIMFSYNNKELIINETVPNRFSPKSPDKAHLNLHINSLELGDSAVYFCASSHMGQGHSGANVLTFGAGSRLTVL.

The chain is built from TRBV6-5 and TRBJ1-2; D not certain. The germline V gene has CDR1 MNHEY and CDR2 SVGAGI. The CDR3 has 15 residues. Trimming took off 6 bases at V and 3 bases at J, with 17 bases between the two ends. The CDR3 DNA reads TGTGCCAGCAGCCCCTCCCTATGGGAGGACTATGGCTACACCTTC. Translated: CASSPSLWEDYGYTF.

Ten or more counts support this clonotype. The genes are TRBV27 and TRBJ2-1; D not resolved. CDR3 length: 11 amino acids. Trimming took off 8 bases at V and 7 bases at J, with 9 bases between the two ends. Germline-derived CDR1 and CDR2 are MNHEY and SMNVEV (reference sequence). This CDR3 reads CASGQLNEQFF. In DNA form, the CDR3 reads TGTGCCAGCGGTCAATTAAATGAGCAGTTCTTC.

The rearrangement joins TRBV7-3 to TRBJ2-1; D perhaps matches TRBD2 (6 bases). Deletions cut 4 bases from V and 1 base from J, with 17 bases between. This CDR3 comprises 17 residues. The germline CDR1 and CDR2 sequences are SGHTA and FQGTGA. CDR3 in DNA: TGTGCCAGCAGCTCTGGGGGGACTGGGACTTCCTACAATGAGCAGTTCTTC. Protein sequence: CASSSGGTGTSYNEQFF.

V is TRBV12-3 or TRBV12-4 and J is TRBJ2-1; 9 bases are shared with TRBD2. The CDR3 extends over 13 amino acids. The V gene end was trimmed by 5 bases and the J gene end by 12 bases; junction bases not matched to a gene: 8. CDR3 bases: TGTGCCAGCAGTCCTACTACTAGCGGGCGGCAGTTCTTC. Translating gives CASSPTTSGRQFF.

V is TRBV27 and J is TRBJ2-4; 8 bases are a match to TRBD1. Germline V lookup: CDR1 MNHEY, CDR2 SMNVEV (reference sequence). Trimming at V came to 5 bases and at J to 8 bases, leaving 11 bases not matched to a gene. This CDR3 is 15 amino acids long. CDR3 sequence (DNA): TGTGCCAGCAGTCCAATGCAGGGGGCGCTGGACATTCAGTACTTC. Its protein is CASSPMQGALDIQYF.